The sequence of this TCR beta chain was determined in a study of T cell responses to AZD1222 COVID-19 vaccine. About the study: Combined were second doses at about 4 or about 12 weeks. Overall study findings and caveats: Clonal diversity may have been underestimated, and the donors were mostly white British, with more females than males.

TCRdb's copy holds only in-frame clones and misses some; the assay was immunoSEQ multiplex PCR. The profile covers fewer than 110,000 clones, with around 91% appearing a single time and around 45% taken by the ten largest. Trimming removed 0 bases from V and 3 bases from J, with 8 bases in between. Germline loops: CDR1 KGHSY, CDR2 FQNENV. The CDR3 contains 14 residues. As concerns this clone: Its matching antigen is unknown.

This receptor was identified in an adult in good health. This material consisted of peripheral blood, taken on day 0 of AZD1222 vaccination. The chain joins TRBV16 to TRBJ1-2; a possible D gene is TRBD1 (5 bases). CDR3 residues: CASSQSRGDYGYTF. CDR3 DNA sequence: TGTGCCAGCAGCCAATCGAGGGGTGACTATGGCTACACCTTC.